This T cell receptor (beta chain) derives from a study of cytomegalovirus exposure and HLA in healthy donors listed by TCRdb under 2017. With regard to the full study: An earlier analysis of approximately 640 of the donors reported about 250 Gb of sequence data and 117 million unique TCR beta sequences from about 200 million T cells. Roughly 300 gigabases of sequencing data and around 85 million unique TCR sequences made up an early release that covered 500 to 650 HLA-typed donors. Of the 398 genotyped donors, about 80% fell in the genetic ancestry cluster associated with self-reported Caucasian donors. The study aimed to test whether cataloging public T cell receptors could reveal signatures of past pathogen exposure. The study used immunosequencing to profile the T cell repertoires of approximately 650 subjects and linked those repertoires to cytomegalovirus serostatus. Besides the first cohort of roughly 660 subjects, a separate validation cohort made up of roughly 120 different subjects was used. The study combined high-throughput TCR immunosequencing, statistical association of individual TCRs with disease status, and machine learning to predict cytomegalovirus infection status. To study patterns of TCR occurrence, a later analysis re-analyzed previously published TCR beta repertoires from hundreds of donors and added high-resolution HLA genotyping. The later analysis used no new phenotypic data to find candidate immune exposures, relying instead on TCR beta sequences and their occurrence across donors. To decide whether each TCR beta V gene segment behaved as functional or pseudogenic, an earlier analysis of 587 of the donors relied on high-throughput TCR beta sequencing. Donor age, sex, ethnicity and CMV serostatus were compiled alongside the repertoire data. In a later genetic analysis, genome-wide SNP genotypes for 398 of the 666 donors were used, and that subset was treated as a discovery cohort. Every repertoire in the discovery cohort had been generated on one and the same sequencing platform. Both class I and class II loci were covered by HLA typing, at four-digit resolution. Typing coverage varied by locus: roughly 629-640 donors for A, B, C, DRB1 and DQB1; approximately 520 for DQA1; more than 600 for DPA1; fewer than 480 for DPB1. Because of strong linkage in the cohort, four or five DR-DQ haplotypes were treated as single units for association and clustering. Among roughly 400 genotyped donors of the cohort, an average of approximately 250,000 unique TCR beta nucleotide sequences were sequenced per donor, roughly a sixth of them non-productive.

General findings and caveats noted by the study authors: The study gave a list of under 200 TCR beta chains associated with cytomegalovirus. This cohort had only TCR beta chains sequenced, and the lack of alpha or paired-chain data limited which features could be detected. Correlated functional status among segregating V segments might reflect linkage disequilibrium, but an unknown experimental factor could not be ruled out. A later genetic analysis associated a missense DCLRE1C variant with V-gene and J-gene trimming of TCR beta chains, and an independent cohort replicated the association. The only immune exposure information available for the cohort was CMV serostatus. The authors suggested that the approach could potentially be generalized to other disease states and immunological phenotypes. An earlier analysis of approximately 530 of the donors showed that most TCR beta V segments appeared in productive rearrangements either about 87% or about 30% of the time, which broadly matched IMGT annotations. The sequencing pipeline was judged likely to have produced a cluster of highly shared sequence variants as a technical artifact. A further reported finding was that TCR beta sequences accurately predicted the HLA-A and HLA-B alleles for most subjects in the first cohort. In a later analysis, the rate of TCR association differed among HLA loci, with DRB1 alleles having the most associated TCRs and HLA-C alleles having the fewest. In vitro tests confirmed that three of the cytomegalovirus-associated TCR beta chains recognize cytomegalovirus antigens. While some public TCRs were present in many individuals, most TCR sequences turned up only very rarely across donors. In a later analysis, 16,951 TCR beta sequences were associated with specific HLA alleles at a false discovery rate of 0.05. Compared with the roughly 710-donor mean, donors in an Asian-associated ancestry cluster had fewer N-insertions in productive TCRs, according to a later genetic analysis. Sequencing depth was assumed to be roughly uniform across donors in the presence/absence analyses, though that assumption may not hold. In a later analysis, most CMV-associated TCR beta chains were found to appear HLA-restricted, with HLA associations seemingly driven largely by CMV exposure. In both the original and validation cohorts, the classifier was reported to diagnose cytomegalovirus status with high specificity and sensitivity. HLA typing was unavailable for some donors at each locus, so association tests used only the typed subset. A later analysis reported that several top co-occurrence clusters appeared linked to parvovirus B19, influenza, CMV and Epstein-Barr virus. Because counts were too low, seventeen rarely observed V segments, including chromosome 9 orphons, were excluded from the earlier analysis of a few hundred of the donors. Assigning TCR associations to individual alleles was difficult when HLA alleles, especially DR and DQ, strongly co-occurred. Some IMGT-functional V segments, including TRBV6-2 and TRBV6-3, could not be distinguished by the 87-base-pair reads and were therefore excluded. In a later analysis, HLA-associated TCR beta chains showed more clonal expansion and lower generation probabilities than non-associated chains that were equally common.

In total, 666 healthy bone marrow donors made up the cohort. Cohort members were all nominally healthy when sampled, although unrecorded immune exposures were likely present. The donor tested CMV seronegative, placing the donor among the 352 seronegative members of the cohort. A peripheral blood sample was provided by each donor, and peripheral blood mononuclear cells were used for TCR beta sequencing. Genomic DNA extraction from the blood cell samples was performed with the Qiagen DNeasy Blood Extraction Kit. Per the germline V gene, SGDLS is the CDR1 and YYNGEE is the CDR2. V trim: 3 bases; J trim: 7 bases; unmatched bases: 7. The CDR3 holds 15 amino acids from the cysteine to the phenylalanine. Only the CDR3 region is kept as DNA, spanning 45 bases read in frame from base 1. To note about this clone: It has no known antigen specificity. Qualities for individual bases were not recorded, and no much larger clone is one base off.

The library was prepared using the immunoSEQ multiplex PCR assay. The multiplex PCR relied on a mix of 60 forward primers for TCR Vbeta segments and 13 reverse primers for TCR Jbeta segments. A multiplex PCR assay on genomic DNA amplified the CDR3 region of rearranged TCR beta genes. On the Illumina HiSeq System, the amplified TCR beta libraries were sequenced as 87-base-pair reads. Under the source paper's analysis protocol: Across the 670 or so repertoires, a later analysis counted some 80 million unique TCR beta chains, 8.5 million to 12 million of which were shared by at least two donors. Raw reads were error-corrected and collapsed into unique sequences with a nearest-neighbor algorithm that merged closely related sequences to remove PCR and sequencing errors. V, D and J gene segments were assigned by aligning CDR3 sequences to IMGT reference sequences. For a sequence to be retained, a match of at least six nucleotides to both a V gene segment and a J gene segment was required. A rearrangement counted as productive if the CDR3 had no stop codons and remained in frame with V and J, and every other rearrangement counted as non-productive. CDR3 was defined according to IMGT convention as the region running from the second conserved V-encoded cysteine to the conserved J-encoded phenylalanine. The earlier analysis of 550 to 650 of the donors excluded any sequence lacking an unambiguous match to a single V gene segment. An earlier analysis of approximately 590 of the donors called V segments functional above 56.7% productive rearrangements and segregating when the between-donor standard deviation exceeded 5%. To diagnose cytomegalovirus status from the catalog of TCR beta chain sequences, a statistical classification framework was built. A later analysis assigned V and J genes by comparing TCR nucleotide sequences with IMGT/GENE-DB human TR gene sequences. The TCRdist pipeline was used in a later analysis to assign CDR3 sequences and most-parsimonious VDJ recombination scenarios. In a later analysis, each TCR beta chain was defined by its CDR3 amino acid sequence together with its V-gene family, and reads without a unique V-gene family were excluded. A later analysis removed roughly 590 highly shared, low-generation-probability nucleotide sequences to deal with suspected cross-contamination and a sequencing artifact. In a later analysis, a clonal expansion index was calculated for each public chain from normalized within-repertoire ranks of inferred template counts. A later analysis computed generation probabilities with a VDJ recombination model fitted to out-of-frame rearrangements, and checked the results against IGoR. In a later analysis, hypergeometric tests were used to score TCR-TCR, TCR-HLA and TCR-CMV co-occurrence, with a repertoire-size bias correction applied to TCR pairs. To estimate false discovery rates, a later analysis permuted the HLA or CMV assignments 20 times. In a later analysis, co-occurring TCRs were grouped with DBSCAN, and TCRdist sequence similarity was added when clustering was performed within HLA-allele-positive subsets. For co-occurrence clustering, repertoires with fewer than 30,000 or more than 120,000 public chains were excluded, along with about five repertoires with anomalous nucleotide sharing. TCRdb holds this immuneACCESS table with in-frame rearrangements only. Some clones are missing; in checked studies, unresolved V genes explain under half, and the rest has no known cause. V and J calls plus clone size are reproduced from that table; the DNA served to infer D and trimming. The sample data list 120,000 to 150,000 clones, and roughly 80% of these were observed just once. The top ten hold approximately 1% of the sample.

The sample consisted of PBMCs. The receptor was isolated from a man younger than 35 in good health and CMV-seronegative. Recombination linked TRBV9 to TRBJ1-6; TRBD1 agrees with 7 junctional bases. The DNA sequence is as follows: TGTGCCAGCAGCGACCACGGGACAGTGAATTCACCCCTCCACTTT. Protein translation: CASSDHGTVNSPLHF.